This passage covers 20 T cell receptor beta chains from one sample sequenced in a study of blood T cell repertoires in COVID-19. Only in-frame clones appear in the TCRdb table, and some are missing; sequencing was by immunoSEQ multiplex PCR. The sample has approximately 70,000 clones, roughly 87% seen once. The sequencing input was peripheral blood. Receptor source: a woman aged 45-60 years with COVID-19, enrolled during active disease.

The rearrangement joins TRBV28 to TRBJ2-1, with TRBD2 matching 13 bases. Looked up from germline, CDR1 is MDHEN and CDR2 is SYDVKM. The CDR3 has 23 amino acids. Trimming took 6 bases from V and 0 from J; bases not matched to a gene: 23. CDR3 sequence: CASSIGTGLFMTSGRSSYNEQFF. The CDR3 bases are TGTGCCAGCAGCATCGGGACAGGGCTTTTTATGACTAGCGGGAGGAGCTCCTACAATGAGCAGTTCTTC.

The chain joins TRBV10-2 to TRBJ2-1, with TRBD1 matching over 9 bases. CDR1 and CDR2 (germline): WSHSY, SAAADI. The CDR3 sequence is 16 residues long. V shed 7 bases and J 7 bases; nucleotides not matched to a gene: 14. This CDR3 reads CASIEQRTGAGNEQFF. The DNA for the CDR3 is TGCGCCAGCATCGAGCAGAGGACAGGGGCAGGGAATGAGCAGTTCTTC.

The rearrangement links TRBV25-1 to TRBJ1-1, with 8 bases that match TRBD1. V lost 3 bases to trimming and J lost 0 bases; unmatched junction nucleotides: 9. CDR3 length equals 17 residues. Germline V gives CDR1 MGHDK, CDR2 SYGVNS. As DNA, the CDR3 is TGTGCCAGCAGTGATCATCAGGGGGCGACCCTGAACACTGAAGCTTTCTTT. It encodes CASSDHQGATLNTEAFF.

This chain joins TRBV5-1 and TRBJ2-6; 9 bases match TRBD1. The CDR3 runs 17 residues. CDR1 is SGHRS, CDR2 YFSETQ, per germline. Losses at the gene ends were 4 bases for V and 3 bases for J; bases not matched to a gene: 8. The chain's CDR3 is CASSLLQGARGANVLTF. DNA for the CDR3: TGCGCCAGCAGCCTGCTACAGGGGGCGCGTGGGGCCAACGTCCTGACTTTC.

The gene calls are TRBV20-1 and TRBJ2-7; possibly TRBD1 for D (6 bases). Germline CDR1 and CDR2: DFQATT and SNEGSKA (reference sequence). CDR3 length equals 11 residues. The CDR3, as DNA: TGCAGCGGGGACAACTCCTACGAGCAGTACTTC. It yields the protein CSGDNSYEQYF.

The CDR3 is CASSGSGSLVGETQYF. For the CDR3, the DNA is TGTGCCAGCTCCGGTAGCGGGAGTCTGGTCGGGGAGACCCAGTACTTC. The gene calls are TRBV18 and TRBJ2-5, with TRBD2 matching 9 bases. V shed 6 bases, J shed 5 bases, and the junction held 13 bases outside the gene matches. This CDR3 has 16 amino acids. From germline, CDR1 is KGHSH and CDR2 LQKENI.

DNA of the CDR3: TGCGCCAGCAGCGATCCGGGAGGATCCTACGAGCAGTACTTC. Translated: CASSDPGGSYEQYF. The chain joins TRBV5-1 to TRBJ2-7; 7 nucleotides align to TRBD2. Germline loops: CDR1 SGHRS, CDR2 YFSETQ. The CDR3 consists of 14 residues. J gave up 1 base and V 4 bases, and 5 bases lay outside the gene matches.

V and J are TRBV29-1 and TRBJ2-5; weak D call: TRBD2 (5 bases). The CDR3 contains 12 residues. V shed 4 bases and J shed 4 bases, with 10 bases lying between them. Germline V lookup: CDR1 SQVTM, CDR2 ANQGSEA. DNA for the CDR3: TGCAGCGTTGTACTCCGGGGAGAGACCCAGTACTTC. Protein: CSVVLRGETQYF.

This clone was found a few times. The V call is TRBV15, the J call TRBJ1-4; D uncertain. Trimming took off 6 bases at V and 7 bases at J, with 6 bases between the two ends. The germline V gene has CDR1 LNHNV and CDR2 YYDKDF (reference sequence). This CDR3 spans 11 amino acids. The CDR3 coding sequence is TGTGCCACCAGACGGGGTGAAAAACTGTTTTTT. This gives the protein CATRRGEKLFF.

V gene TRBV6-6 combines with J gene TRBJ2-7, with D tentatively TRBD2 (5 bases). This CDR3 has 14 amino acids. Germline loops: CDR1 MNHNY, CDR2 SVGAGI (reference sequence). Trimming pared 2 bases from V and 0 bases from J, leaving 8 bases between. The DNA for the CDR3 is TGTGCCAGCAGTTACGCGGGTAACTCCTACGAGCAGTACTTC. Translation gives CASSYAGNSYEQYF.

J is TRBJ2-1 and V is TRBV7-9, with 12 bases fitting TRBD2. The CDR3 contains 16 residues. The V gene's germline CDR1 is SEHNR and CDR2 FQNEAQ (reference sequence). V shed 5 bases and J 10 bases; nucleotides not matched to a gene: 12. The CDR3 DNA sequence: TGTGCCAGCAGCCACGGGTCTAGCGGGAGGGCCCGGGAGCAGTTCTTC. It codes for CASSHGSSGRAREQFF.

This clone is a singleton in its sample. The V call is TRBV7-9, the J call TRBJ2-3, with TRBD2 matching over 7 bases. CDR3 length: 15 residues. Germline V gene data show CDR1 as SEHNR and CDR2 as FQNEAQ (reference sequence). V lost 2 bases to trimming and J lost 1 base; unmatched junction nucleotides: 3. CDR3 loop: CASSLRLAGTDTQYF. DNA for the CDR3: TGTGCCAGCAGCTTACGACTAGCCGGCACAGATACGCAGTATTTT. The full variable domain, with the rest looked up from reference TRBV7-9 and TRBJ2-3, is DTGVSQNPRHKITKRGQNVTFRCDPISEHNRLYWYRQTLGQGPEFLTYFQNEAQLEKSRLLSDRFSAERPKGSFSTLEIQRTEQGDSAMYLCASSLRLAGTDTQYFGPGTRLTVL.

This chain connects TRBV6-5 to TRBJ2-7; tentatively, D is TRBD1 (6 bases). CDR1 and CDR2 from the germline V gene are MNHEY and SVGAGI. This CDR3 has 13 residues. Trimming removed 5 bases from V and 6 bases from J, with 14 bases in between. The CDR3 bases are TGTGCCAGCAGTAGAGGGGGTCGGGGCGAGCAGTACTTC. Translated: CASSRGGRGEQYF.

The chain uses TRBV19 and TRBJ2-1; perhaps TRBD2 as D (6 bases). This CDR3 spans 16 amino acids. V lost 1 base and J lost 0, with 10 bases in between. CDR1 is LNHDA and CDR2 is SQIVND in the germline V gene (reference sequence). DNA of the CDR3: TGTGCCAGTAGTATAGGCGGTAGCGGCTCCTACAATGAGCAGTTCTTC. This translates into CASSIGGSGSYNEQFF.

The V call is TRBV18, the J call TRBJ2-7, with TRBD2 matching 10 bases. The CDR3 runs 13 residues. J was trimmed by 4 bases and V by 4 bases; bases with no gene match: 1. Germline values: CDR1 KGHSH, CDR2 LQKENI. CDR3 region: CASSRTSGYEQYF. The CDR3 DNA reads TGTGCCAGCTCACGGACTAGCGGATACGAGCAGTACTTC. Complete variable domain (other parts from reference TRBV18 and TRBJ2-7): NAGVMQNPRHLVRRRGQEARLRCSPMKGHSHVYWYRQLPEEGLKFMVYLQKENIIDESGMPKERFSAEFPKEGPSILRIQQVVRGDSAAYFCASSRTSGYEQYFGPGTRLTVT.

As DNA, the CDR3 is TGCGCCAGCAATAAAGGGACTAGCGGGATAGGTGAGCAGTTCTTC. Translated, it gives CASNKGTSGIGEQFF. The V and J genes are TRBV4-3 and TRBJ2-1; 13 bases line up with TRBD2. Losses at the gene ends were 7 bases for V and 9 bases for J; bases not matched to a gene: 9. Germline V gene sequence: CDR1 LGHNA, CDR2 YSLEER. The CDR3 covers 15 residues.

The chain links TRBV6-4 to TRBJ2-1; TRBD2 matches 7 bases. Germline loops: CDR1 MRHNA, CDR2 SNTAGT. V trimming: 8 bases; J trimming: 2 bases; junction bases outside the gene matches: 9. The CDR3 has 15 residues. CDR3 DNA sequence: TGTGCCAGCCTCGAGCGGGATTGGCCCTACAATGAGCAGTTCTTC. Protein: CASLERDWPYNEQFF.

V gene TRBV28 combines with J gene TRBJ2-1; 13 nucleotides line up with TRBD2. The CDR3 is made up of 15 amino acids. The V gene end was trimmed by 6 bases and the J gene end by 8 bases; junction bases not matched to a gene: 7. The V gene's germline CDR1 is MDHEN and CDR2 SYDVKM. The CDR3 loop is CASSQGTSGKDEQFF. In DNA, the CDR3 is TGTGCCAGCAGCCAAGGGACTAGCGGGAAGGATGAGCAGTTCTTC.

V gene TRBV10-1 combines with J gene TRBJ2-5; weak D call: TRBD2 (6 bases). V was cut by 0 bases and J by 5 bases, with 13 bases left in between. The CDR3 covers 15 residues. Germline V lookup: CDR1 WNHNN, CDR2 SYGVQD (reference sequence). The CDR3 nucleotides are TGCGCCAGCAGTGAGTCGATCGGGGGAGAGGAGACCCAGTACTTC. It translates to CASSESIGGEETQYF.

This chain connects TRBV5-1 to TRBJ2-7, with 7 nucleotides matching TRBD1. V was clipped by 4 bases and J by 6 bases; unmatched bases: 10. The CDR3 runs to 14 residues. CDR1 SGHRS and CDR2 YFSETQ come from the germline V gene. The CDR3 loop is CASSEGQSFGEQYF. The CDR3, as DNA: TGCGCCAGCAGCGAGGGACAGAGCTTCGGCGAGCAGTACTTC. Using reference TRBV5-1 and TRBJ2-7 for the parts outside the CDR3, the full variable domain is KAGVTQTPRYLIKTRGQQVTLSCSPISGHRSVSWYQQTPGQGLQFLFEYFSETQRNKGNFPGRFSGRQFSNSRSEMNVSTLELGDSALYLCASSEGQSFGEQYFGPGTRLTVT.